One T cell receptor (beta chain) is described in this entry. The data derive from a study of regulatory T cells in long-lasting Graves disease. Time point reported: persistent/refractory GD, antithyroid drugs over 5 years with positive TRAb. Extracted RNA from PBMCs served as the source of the TCR library. Researchers made TCR beta libraries by using iRepertoire HTBI primers and running Arm-PCR on CDR3 regions. A single record per CDR3 protein comes from TCRdb applying MiXCR to the multiplex PCR reads. This table has 400,000 to 500,000 distinct CDR3 sequences, about a fifth appearing once. Germline CDR1 reads LNHDA; CDR2 reads SQIVND (reference sequence). This CDR3 contains 15 residues. The V and J ends lost 7 bases and 10 bases, in that order; junction bases with no gene match: 15.

J is TRBJ2-1 and V is TRBV19; 8 bases line up with TRBD1. The TCR sequence derives from a female donor with Graves disease. This sample comprised peripheral blood mononuclear cells (PBMCs), obtained when the disease was refractory, from a patient treated with antithyroid drugs. The CDR3 DNA reads TGTGCCAGTAACCCAAATCAGGGGGCACGTAGGGAGCAGTTCTTC. This gives the protein CASNPNQGARREQFF.